This T cell receptor beta chain originates from a study of CD8 T cells in ankylosing spondylitis. The CDR3 has 13 residues. Per the germline V gene, CDR1 is MNHEY and CDR2 is SVGAGI. The ends were cut back, 4 bases at V and 2 bases at J, with 8 bases in the middle. Via MiXCR, TCRdb re-called the 5' RACE reads, giving one row per CDR3 protein. The profile shows about 190,000 distinct CDR3 sequences, about an eighth of them singletons. This clonotype came up many times. Its specificity is unknown. Study-level points and caveats: Reports say disease-linked clones showed up significantly more in matched ankylosing spondylitis synovial fluid.

This clonotype was sampled from a female donor with ankylosing spondylitis or in good health (not recorded which). The sequenced material came from blood, either unsorted or a sorted T cell fraction (not recorded which). The V call is TRBV6-5, the J call TRBJ1-2; weak D call: TRBD1 (5 bases). The CDR3 sequence is CASSSRTNYGYTF. CDR3 nucleotides: TGTGCCAGCAGTTCCCGGACAAACTATGGCTACACCTTC.